This TCR beta chain was observed in a study of human T cells and chemical hapten exposure. This CDR3 is built from 17 residues. The V and J ends lost 0 bases and 0 bases respectively, with 18 bases between them. From germline, CDR1 is DFQATT and CDR2 SNEGSKA (reference sequence). As for time point: patch test 1, 2 weeks after DPC sensitization. Treatment defined: therapeutic diphenylcyclopropenone sensitization with weekly scalp DPC. It was from unfractionated whole blood that total RNA was extracted. One entry per CDR3 protein results from TCRdb running MiXCR on the RACE reads. The sample has 300,000 to 350,000 distinct CDR3 sequences; about 7% are singletons.

The V and J genes are TRBV20-1 and TRBJ2-7; D unclear. The TCR originated in a woman aged 18-30 years with alopecia areata. Some clones in this sample may be carry-over from other donors' samples. The sample in question was whole blood, obtained in connection with sensitization to the hapten diphenylcyclopropenone (DPC). CDR3 sequence: CSARDLGRKLNSYEQYF. CDR3 nucleotides: TGCAGTGCTAGAGATCTCGGCAGAAAGCTGAACTCCTACGAGCAGTACTTC.